The TCR beta chain described here comes from a study of vaccination effects on CD4 cells after COVID-19 (dated by TCRdb to the early 2020s). With respect to the entire study: Post-vaccine samples across the study were collected a median of 72 days after the second dose, with a range of 14 to 241. The study compared SARS-CoV-2 spike-specific CD4+ TCR repertoires before and after mRNA vaccination in COVID-19 convalescent patients and infection-naive vaccine recipients. A total of 10 COVID-19 convalescent patients and several SARS-CoV-2-naive healthy vaccine recipients were included in the full study. The Oncomine TCR Beta short-read assay on an Illumina iSeq 100 was used to sequence cultures from other donors in the study. What the study reported, not specific to this receptor: In healthy vaccine recipients, vaccine-induced clones were almost all SARS-CoV-2 mono-reactive, with only 1 of 255 being cross-reactive with common cold coronaviruses. The study was limited by a small number of convalescent patients and lacked early post-infection timepoints. Marked clonal contraction was observed in both infection-induced and vaccine-induced clones at late post-vaccination timepoints, consistent with waning T cell responses.

CDR1 and CDR2, looked up from the germline V gene (reference sequence), are SEHNR and FQNEAQ. The CDR3, cysteine through phenylalanine, is 13 amino acids long. Only CDR3 DNA is held: 39 bases, read in frame from base 1. Germline trimming: 5 bases from V, 4 bases from J; junction bases outside gene matches: 4. The receptor library was made with the immunoSEQ multiplex PCR assay. TCR beta CDR3 sequencing was performed on DNA from the cultured, isolated CD4+ T cells. On the study's bioinformatics: Non-productive TCR sequences were removed and reads were trimmed to the CDR3 region, keeping CDR3s of at least 7 amino acids. Antigen-specific clonotypes were identified using the MANAFEST web app by comparison of expansion in peptide wells against reference cultures. To count as positive, a clone had to show expansion at FDR<0.05 compared with the reference and with all other wells, an odds ratio above 5, and a frequency above 0.1% in two replicate wells. Clonotypes significantly expanded in SARS-CoV-2 spike wells and in at least one common cold coronavirus spike condition were defined as cross-reactive. CDR3 similarity was assessed by Levenshtein distance using the stringdist R package, and unrooted trees were constructed with ape in R 3.6.1. TCRdb took this table from immuneACCESS and kept in-frame rearrangements with V and J called. Such tables lack part of the clones; where checked against another copy, unresolved V genes explain under half of the gap, and the rest is unexplained. The V and J calls and clone size are taken from that table; D and trimming were inferred from the DNA. The sample profile shows 25,000 to 35,000 clones; around 80% of them were found once. The top ten hold about 1.6% of the sample.

In the ViraFEST assay, PBMC were stimulated with viral peptide pools, and antigen-specific CD4+ T cell clonotypes were then identified by expansion using TCR sequencing. After around 10 days of culture, CD4+ T cells were isolated with the EasySep CD4+ T cell isolation kit. Participants received two doses of either the BNT162b2 or the mRNA-1273 mRNA SARS-CoV-2 vaccine. Negative nucleocapsid antibody results before and after vaccination confirmed that the healthy vaccine recipients had no prior SARS-CoV-2 infection. Some 2 million PBMC per well were cultured in IMDM with approximately 5% human AB serum, roughly 11 IU/ml IL-2 and gentamicin, plus 10 ug/ml peptides. On days 3 and 7, half of the culture medium was replaced with fresh IL-2-containing medium. Unless otherwise noted, each peptide stimulation condition was cultured in triplicate wells. PBMC were separated from whole blood using Ficoll-Paque Plus gradient centrifugation and were then either cryopreserved at -140C or used fresh. The overlapping peptide pools covered the spike proteins of SARS-CoV-2 as well as those of the common cold coronaviruses HCoV-NL63, HCoV-OC43 and HCoV-229E. Genomic DNA was extracted from cultured CD4+ T cells with the QIAamp micro DNA kit.

In the case of this clone: This receptor's antigen is unknown. No much larger clonotype is one base removed from it; base qualities were not supplied.

The chain was built from TRBV7-9 and TRBJ1-1; 7 of the junction bases match TRBD1. This sample comprised CD4+ T cells from PBMCs cultured with HCoV-NL63 spike peptides, obtained after COVID-19 vaccination. Explained via the paper, the cell subset or site label denotes: HCoV-NL63 spike overlapping peptide pool stimulation. This TCR came from a human donor who received a COVID-19 vaccine. Some clones in this sample may be carry-over from other donors' samples. Here is the DNA: TGTGCCAGCAGCACCGACAGGGTCACTGAAGCTTTCTTT. It translates to CASSTDRVTEAFF. Extended through the reference TRBV7-9 and TRBJ1-1 proteins, this CDR3 yields the full variable domain: DTGVSQNPRHKITKRGQNVTFRCDPISEHNRLYWYRQTLGQGPEFLTYFQNEAQLEKSRLLSDRFSAERPKGSFSTLEIQRTEQGDSAMYLCASSTDRVTEAFFGQGTRLTVV.